Following are 22 T cell receptor beta chains from one sample sequenced in a study of control samples from healthy donors and cancer patients. Method: immunoSEQ multiplex PCR; TCRdb's copy keeps in-frame clones and lacks some. The data hold about 170,000 clones, with roughly 91% observed a single time. Sequenced: blood. The receptor source for this set is a woman in her 30s in good health.

J is TRBJ2-7 and V is TRBV18; TRBD1 aligns across 7 bases. This CDR3 spans 13 amino acids. V shed 3 bases, J shed 5 bases, and the junction held 4 bases outside the gene matches. The germline V gene encodes CDR1 KGHSH and CDR2 LQKENI. Written as DNA, the CDR3 is TGTGCCAGCTCACCTAAACAGGGGAACGAGCAGTACTTC. As protein: CASSPKQGNEQYF.

The rearrangement links TRBV28 to TRBJ1-1; D is perhaps TRBD1 (5 bases). There are 15 residues in the CDR3. Germline V lookup: CDR1 MDHEN, CDR2 SYDVKM. The germline V and J ends were trimmed by 6 bases and 1 base, with 15 bases remaining between them. The CDR3 loop is CASSPGTRENTEAFF. Here the CDR3 DNA reads TGTGCCAGCAGCCCGGGGACCCGGGAGAACACTGAAGCTTTCTTT.

The genes are TRBV10-1 and TRBJ2-5; D might be TRBD2 (6 bases). The CDR3 covers 13 residues. V was shortened by 4 bases and J by 7 bases, with 13 bases between the two germline ends. Germline V CDR1 and CDR2: WNHNN, SYGVQD (reference sequence). The CDR3 DNA reads TGCGCCAGCAGTGTGCGTAGGGAGGCGACCCAGTACTTC. Protein sequence: CASSVRREATQYF.

The chain has TRBV5-8 and TRBJ2-3; TRBD1 or TRBD2 may be the D gene (5 bases each). Trimming took off 1 base at V and 2 bases at J, with 8 bases between the two ends. This CDR3 has 14 amino acids. Per germline, CDR1 SGHTS and CDR2 YDEGEE. The CDR3 spells CASSLMGDTDTQYF. CDR3 nucleotides: TGTGCCAGCAGCTTGATGGGGGACACAGATACGCAGTATTTT.

The genes are TRBV7-9 and TRBJ1-1; D is unclear. V was shortened by 2 bases and J by 1 base, with 8 bases between the two germline ends. There are 14 residues in the CDR3. Germline CDR1 and CDR2: SEHNR and FQNEAQ (reference sequence). CDR3 region: CASSLTLTNTEAFF. The CDR3 coding sequence is TGTGCCAGCAGCTTAACCCTCACGAACACTGAAGCTTTCTTT. Drawing the rest from reference TRBV7-9 and TRBJ1-1, the complete variable domain is DTGVSQNPRHKITKRGQNVTFRCDPISEHNRLYWYRQTLGQGPEFLTYFQNEAQLEKSRLLSDRFSAERPKGSFSTLEIQRTEQGDSAMYLCASSLTLTNTEAFFGQGTRLTVV.

A few counts support this clone. This sequence joins TRBV7-2 and TRBJ1-1; tentatively, D is TRBD1 (6 bases). CDR3 length equals 15 residues. V was shortened by 3 bases and J by 4 bases, with 15 bases between the two germline ends. Germline V lookup: CDR1 SGHTA, CDR2 FQGNSA. The CDR3: CASSFVRGAGTEAFF. The DNA for the CDR3 is TGTGCCAGCAGCTTCGTCAGGGGCGCGGGCACTGAAGCTTTCTTT.

The V and J genes are TRBV4-1 and TRBJ1-2, with 11 bases lining up with TRBD1. The CDR3 totals 15 residues. Germline trimming cut 6 bases from V and 0 bases from J; bases unmatched to any gene: 3. In germline, CDR1 is MGHRA, CDR2 YSYEKL. CDR3 bases: TGCGCCAGCAGAAGGGACAGGGGGTCTAACTATGGCTACACCTTC. Translated: CASRRDRGSNYGYTF.

About this clone itself: The sample carries other DNA sequences with the same CDR3. The V gene is TRBV2, the J gene TRBJ2-3; no firm D call. Germline lookup yields CDR1 SNHLY and CDR2 FYNNEI. V gave up 6 bases and J gave up 1 base, with 5 bases separating them. The CDR3 runs 12 residues. CDR3 bases: TGTGCCAGCAGGCTAGGCACAGATACGCAGTATTTT. This codes for CASRLGTDTQYF.

This clone showed up just a few times. The CDR3 sequence: CASSQVLGTYEQYF. DNA of the CDR3: TGCGCCAGCAGCCAAGTCCTAGGGACCTACGAGCAGTACTTC. The chain uses TRBV4-3 and TRBJ2-7; D unclear. This CDR3 is 14 amino acids long. CDR1 is LGHNA, CDR2 YSLEER, per germline. Trimming stripped 1 base from V and 2 bases from J, with 9 bases between.

The chain combines TRBV28 with TRBJ2-7, with 7 bases aligning to TRBD1. V lost 5 bases, J lost 3 bases, and 1 base stayed unmatched. CDR3 size: 12 residues. Germline CDR1 MDHEN, CDR2 SYDVKM. The CDR3 reads CASSRTGYEQYF. DNA of the CDR3: TGTGCCAGCAGTCGGACAGGCTACGAGCAGTACTTC.

This sequence joins TRBV5-6 and TRBJ1-2; 10 nucleotides match TRBD1. Germline CDR1 and CDR2: SGHDT and YYEEEE. This CDR3 has 15 residues. J was trimmed by 4 bases and V by 1 base; bases with no gene match: 4. In nucleotides, the CDR3 is TGTGCCAGCAGCTTGTGGGACAGGGGCCCCTATGGCTACACCTTC. This sequence encodes CASSLWDRGPYGYTF.

On this clone itself: Other DNA variants within this sample encode the same CDR3. The rearrangement uses TRBV20-1 and TRBJ2-1, with D perhaps matching TRBD1 (5 bases). Trimming shortened V by 3 bases and J by 6 bases, and 6 bases separated the two germline ends. The CDR3 totals 11 residues. Germline CDR1 is DFQATT and CDR2 is SNEGSKA (reference sequence). The CDR3 sequence is CSASRGNEQFF. The DNA for the CDR3 is TGCAGTGCTAGTAGGGGCAATGAGCAGTTCTTC.

This chain joins TRBV4-3 and TRBJ2-6, with TRBD2 identical over 9 bases. Germline values: CDR1 LGHNA, CDR2 YSLEER. The CDR3 runs 19 residues. The trim removed 1 base at V and 2 bases at J, leaving 9 bases unmatched. CDR3 in DNA: TGCGCCAGCAGCCAAGTACCCGCGGGAGGGCCTCCTGGGGCCAACGTCCTGACTTTC. Its translation is CASSQVPAGGPPGANVLTF.

The chain joins TRBV7-2 to TRBJ2-1; 12 positions agree with TRBD2. Germline V gives CDR1 SGHTA, CDR2 FQGNSA. This CDR3 has 16 residues. Trimming took 1 base from V and 3 from J; bases not matched to a gene: 1. The CDR3 DNA reads as TGTGCCAGCAGCTTAGAGGGACTAGCGGGCTACAATGAGCAGTTCTTC. It is translated as CASSLEGLAGYNEQFF.

A word on this clone: The sample contains more than one DNA sequence encoding this CDR3. The rearrangement uses TRBV6-4 and TRBJ2-3; 16 bases map to TRBD2. The V gene's germline CDR1 is MRHNA and CDR2 SNTAGT. The CDR3 contains 16 residues. V shed 5 bases and J 4 bases; nucleotides not matched to a gene: 3. Written as DNA, the CDR3 is TGTGCCAGCAGTCCGGGACTAGCGGGGGGGCCAGATACGCAGTATTTT. It translates to CASSPGLAGGPDTQYF.

J is TRBJ1-2 and V is TRBV2, with TRBD1 as a possible D gene (6 bases). The V gene's germline CDR1 is SNHLY and CDR2 FYNNEI. The CDR3 runs 12 residues. In nucleotides, the CDR3 is TGTACCATCCGACAGGACCTCTATGGCTACACCTTC. Translation gives CTIRQDLYGYTF.

For this clone: Other DNA sequences in this specimen translate into the identical CDR3. V and J are TRBV5-1 and TRBJ1-1; D perhaps matches TRBD1 (5 bases). The CDR3 is made up of 13 amino acids. V was pared by 4 bases and J by 1 base, with 8 bases between. CDR1 SGHRS and CDR2 YFSETQ come from the germline V gene. The CDR3 spells CASSQGQNTEAFF. The CDR3 nucleotides read TGCGCCAGCAGCCAAGGACAGAACACTGAAGCTTTCTTT.

This sequence joins TRBV6-2 or TRBV6-3 and TRBJ1-5; D may be TRBD1 (5 bases). Per the germline V gene, CDR1 is MNHEY and CDR2 is SVGEGT. Trimming removed 5 bases from V and 3 bases from J, with 11 bases in between. The CDR3 extends over 14 amino acids. The CDR3 is CASSSWGVNQPQHF. Written as DNA, the CDR3 is TGTGCCAGCAGTAGTTGGGGGGTCAATCAGCCCCAGCATTTT.

Details on this clone: In the same sample, other DNA sequences code for this CDR3. The chain employs TRBV27 and TRBJ1-6; D is unclear. Germline V gene sequence: CDR1 MNHEY, CDR2 SMNVEV (reference sequence). The CDR3 is 15 amino acids. Trimming took off 3 bases at V and 0 bases at J, with 6 bases between the two ends. CDR3 in amino acids: CASSFGSSYNSPLHF. The CDR3 DNA sequence: TGTGCCAGCAGTTTCGGGAGCTCCTATAATTCACCCCTCCACTTT.

The chain couples TRBV15 to TRBJ2-2, with 8 nucleotides matching TRBD2. In germline, CDR1 is LNHNV, CDR2 YYDKDF (reference sequence). Trimming cost V 1 base and J 6 bases; bases outside gene matches: 1. The CDR3 sequence is 14 residues long. CDR3 bases: TGTGCCACCAGCAGAGCGGGAGGGCCCGGGGAGCTGTTTTTT. Translated: CATSRAGGPGELFF.

The gene calls are TRBV11-3 and TRBJ2-6; 11 bases line up with TRBD2. J lost 0 bases, V lost 5 bases, and 6 bases had no gene match. Germline V gene sequence: CDR1 SGHNT, CDR2 YENEEA. The CDR3 is 18 amino acids. CDR3: CASSERTSGGSGANVLTF. Written as DNA, the CDR3 is TGTGCCAGCAGCGAGAGAACTAGCGGGGGCTCTGGGGCCAACGTCCTGACTTTC.

This clone was observed a single time. The chain has TRBV1 and TRBJ1-1. TRBV1 is described as a pseudogene. This CDR3 has 15 residues. The CDR3 bases are TGCACCAGCAGCCAAGATAGGACGGTGAACACTGAAGCTTTCTTT. Translated, it gives CTSSQDRTVNTEAFF.